These T cell receptor beta chains were read from a single sample in a study of radiation and T cells in renal cell carcinoma. Here immunoSEQ multiplex PCR was the method, and the copy in TCRdb shows in-frame clones only, minus some. The table has 100,000 to 150,000 clones, around 81% seen once. The sample was blood, taken from a patient whose treatment included radiotherapy and nephrectomy. The receptors here all came from a man aged 50 to 59 with renal cell carcinoma. Each CDR3 is given with its conserved first and last residue. The D gene is left open where the match is weak. Clone size is shown for a subset of rows, as once, few, many or a class of expanded clone.

j_call | clone_size | v_call | d_call | cdr3_nt | cdr3_aa
TRBJ1-2 | - | TRBV5-1 | TRBD1 | TGCGCCAGCAGTACCGACAGGGGCCAGGGCTACACCTTC | CASSTDRGQGYTF
TRBJ2-7 | - | TRBV10-3 | - | TGTGCCATCTCTGGACTGGTGGACCTCTCCGAGCAGTACTTC | CAISGLVDLSEQYF
TRBJ1-2 | - | TRBV5-5 | - | TGTGCCAGCAGCTCCCGGACCCGGGGGGATGGCTACACCTTC | CASSSRTRGDGYTF
TRBJ2-7 | - | TRBV10-1 | TRBD2 | TGCGCCAGCAGTGAGTTTAGCGGGGCCTACGAGCAGTACTTC | CASSEFSGAYEQYF
TRBJ2-3 | - | TRBV4-1 | - | TGCGCCAGCAGCCAAGAAGGTAGCACAGATACGCAGTATTTT | CASSQEGSTDTQYF
TRBJ1-1 | - | TRBV10-3 | - | TGTGCCATCAGTGAGGCGGGCAAGAACACTGAAGCTTTCTTT | CAISEAGKNTEAFF
TRBJ1-6 | - | TRBV6-5 | TRBD1 | TGTGCCAGCAGCTTAGGGTCAGGGGGAAACTCACCCCTCCACTTT | CASSLGSGGNSPLHF
TRBJ2-3 | - | TRBV7-6 | - | TGTGCCAGCAGTTGGGGACCGGAGGTGGGCACAGATACGCAGTATTTT | CASSWGPEVGTDTQYF
TRBJ2-5 | - | TRBV14 | - | TGTGCCAGCAGCCCCAGAGACAGCATCCAAGAGACCCAGTACTTC | CASSPRDSIQETQYF
TRBJ1-6 | few | TRBV7-9 | - | TGTGCCAGCAGCTCACAGGATTCACCCCTCCACTTT | CASSSQDSPLHF
TRBJ1-1 | - | TRBV5-4 | - | TGTGCCAGCAGCCCACGGGGGAGGCCGGGTGACACTGAAGCTTTCTTT | CASSPRGRPGDTEAFF
TRBJ1-5 | - | TRBV5-1 | - | TGCGCCAGCAGCTTGGCAGGGGACAATCAGCCCCAGCATTTT | CASSLAGDNQPQHF
TRBJ2-7 | - | TRBV5-8 | - | TGTGCCAGCAGCCGACGGGGCAGCTCCTACGAGCAGTACTTC | CASSRRGSSYEQYF
TRBJ1-2 | - | TRBV29-1 | TRBD1 | TGCAGCGTTATGGACAGGGGTGACTATGGCTACACCTTC | CSVMDRGDYGYTF
TRBJ2-2 | - | TRBV10-1 | - | TGCGCCAGCAGTGAGCGGACGGGTGACACCGGGGAGCTGTTTTTT | CASSERTGDTGELFF
TRBJ2-3 | - | TRBV4-1 | TRBD2 | TGCGCCAGCAGCCAAGAGGGGACGCGCGGGACTAGCGGGGGGATCACAGATACGCAGTATTTT | CASSQEGTRGTSGGITDTQYF
TRBJ1-3 | - | TRBV5-6 | - | TGTGCCAGCAGCTTGGATGGGGAAGCTACTGGAAACACCATATATTTT | CASSLDGEATGNTIYF
TRBJ2-5 | - | TRBV28 | TRBD1 | TGTGCCAGCAGTCCTCTCTTGTCGACAGGGTGGTCCGAAGAGACCCAGTACTTC | CASSPLLSTGWSEETQYF
TRBJ2-5 | - | TRBV4-1 | - | TGCGCCAGCAGCCGACAGTGGGGGGCTCGGATCCAAGAGACCCAGTACTTC | CASSRQWGARIQETQYF
TRBJ2-7 | - | TRBV27 | TRBD2 | TGTGCCAGCAGTATGGGACTAGCGGGTTCCTACGAGCAGTACTTC | CASSMGLAGSYEQYF
TRBJ2-7 | once | TRBV6-5 | TRBD1 | TGTGCCAGCAGTTACTCTGGGACAGTTACTTACGAGCAGTACTTC | CASSYSGTVTYEQYF
TRBJ2-1 | - | TRBV19 | TRBD2 | TGTGCCAGTAGTAGTGGGAGGGCTGTGGATGAGCAGTTCTTC | CASSSGRAVDEQFF
TRBJ2-5 | - | TRBV28 | - | TGTGCCAGCAGTCCCCCTACTGGGGGGCCCGAGACCCAGTACTTC | CASSPPTGGPETQYF
TRBJ2-6 | - | TRBV2 | TRBD2 | TGTGCCAGCAGTGCTACTAGCGGGAGCATACCTGGGGCCAACGTCCTGACTTTC | CASSATSGSIPGANVLTF
TRBJ2-5 | once | TRBV18 | TRBD1 | TGTGCCAGCTCACCATTCGGACAGGGTGGAGAGACCCAGTACTTC | CASSPFGQGGETQYF
TRBJ2-7 | - | TRBV30 | - | TGTGCCTGGAGTGTACGTATAGCGGTTCGACCCGAGCAGTACTTC | CAWSVRIAVRPEQYF
TRBJ2-1 | - | TRBV27 | - | TGTGCCATCTCGGCGGGGAACAATGAGCAGTTCTTC | CAISAGNNEQFF
TRBJ1-6 | few | TRBV10-3 | TRBD1 | TGTGCCATCAGTCAGACAGGGGCTCCTTCACCCCTCCACTTT | CAISQTGAPSPLHF
TRBJ2-7 | - | TRBV4-3 | - | TGCGCCAGCAGCCAAGGACTGCAAGCTTACGAGCAGTACTTC | CASSQGLQAYEQYF
TRBJ2-7 | - | TRBV6-6 | - | TGTGCCAGCAGTAACCTCAACTACGAGCAGTACTTC | CASSNLNYEQYF
TRBJ2-3 | - | TRBV5-6 | - | TGTGCCAGCAGCTTGGTAGGGGTTGAAGATACGCAGTATTTT | CASSLVGVEDTQYF
TRBJ2-7 | - | TRBV7-9 | TRBD2 | TGTGCCAGCAGCTTACAGGGGGGACTAGCCGCCGCCTACGAGCAGTACTTC | CASSLQGGLAAAYEQYF
TRBJ2-3 | - | TRBV19 | - | TGTGCCAGTAGTATAGAGGGACCGCAGAATACGCAGTATTTT | CASSIEGPQNTQYF
TRBJ1-3 | - | TRBV7-2 | TRBD1 | TGTGCCAGCAGCGAAGGACAGGCGTTCTCTGGAAACACCATATATTTT | CASSEGQAFSGNTIYF
TRBJ1-1 | - | TRBV30 | - | TGTGCCTGGAGTATAGGGTACACTGAAGCTTTCTTT | CAWSIGYTEAFF